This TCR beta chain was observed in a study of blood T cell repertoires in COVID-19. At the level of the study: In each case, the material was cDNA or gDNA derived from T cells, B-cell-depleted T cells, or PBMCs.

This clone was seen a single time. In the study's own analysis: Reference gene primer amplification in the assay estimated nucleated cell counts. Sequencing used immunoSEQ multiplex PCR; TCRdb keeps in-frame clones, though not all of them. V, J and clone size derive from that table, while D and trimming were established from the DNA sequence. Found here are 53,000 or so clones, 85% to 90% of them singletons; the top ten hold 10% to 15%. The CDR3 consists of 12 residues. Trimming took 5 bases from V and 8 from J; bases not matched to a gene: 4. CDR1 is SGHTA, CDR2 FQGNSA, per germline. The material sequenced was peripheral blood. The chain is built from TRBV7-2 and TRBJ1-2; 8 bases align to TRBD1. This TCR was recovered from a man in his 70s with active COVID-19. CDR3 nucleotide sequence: TGTGCCAGCAGCACCTGGACAGGGGGCTACACCTTC. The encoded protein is CASSTWTGGYTF.